This T cell receptor (beta chain) is drawn from a study of identifying expanded T cells in peripheral blood. Study-wide points: Technical replicates showed about 1.1 changed clones; approximately two weeks around 15; four weeks 19. Two-week clone count variance significantly increased as total template count grew.

The V gene's germline CDR1 is LNHDA and CDR2 SQIVND (reference sequence). Trimming pared 3 bases from V and 1 base from J, leaving 16 bases between. This CDR3 is 17 amino acids long. No infections or other immune events were documented during collection. A note on this clone: Its antigen is currently unknown.

The table came from immunoSEQ multiplex PCR; TCRdb's copy has only in-frame clones and leaves some out. The table lists around 100,000 clones, around 89% of them singletons. This TCR came from a person between 18 and 70 years old in good health. Sequences were obtained from blood. The chain carries TRBV19 and TRBJ1-3; D remains unclear. The CDR3 is CASSIQPRGGSGNTIYF. The CDR3 DNA sequence: TGTGCCAGTAGTATTCAGCCGCGGGGTGGTTCTGGAAACACCATATATTTT.